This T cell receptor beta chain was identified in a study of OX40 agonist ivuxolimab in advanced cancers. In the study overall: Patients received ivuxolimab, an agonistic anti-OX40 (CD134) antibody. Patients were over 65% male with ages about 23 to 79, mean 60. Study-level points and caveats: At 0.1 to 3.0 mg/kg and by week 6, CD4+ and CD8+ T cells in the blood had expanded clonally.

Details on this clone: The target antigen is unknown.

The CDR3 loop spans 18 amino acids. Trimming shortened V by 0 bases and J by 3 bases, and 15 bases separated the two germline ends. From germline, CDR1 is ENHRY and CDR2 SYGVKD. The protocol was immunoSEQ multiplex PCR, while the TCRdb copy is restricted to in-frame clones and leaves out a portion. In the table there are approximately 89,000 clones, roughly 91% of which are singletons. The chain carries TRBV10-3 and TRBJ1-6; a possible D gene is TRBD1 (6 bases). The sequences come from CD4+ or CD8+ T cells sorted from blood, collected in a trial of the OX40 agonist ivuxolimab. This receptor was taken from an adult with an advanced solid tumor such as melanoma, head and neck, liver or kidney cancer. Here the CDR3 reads CAISESYLRGNYNSPLHF. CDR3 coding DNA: TGTGCCATCAGTGAGTCGTATCTTAGGGGGAACTATAATTCACCCCTCCACTTT.